This T cell receptor beta chain was found in a study of T-cell reconstitution after alpha-beta-depleted transplantation in children (dated by TCRdb to about 2016). Describing the broader study: Using TCR repertoire profiling, the study followed T-cell immune reconstitution in a quantitative way in children after TCRalphabeta/CD19-depleted allogeneic hematopoietic cell transplantation. What the authors observed across the whole study: The high TCRbeta diversity at day 60 in some patients was ascribed to recipient T cells and intrathymic progenitors that had survived conditioning. The apparently early recovery of alphabetaT-cell counts about two months after transplant reportedly depended on only several hundred rapidly expanded clones that came from non-depleted graft cells. Over the following months the frequencies of hyperexpanded clones went down, and after one year T-cell counts and TCRbeta diversity were mostly credited to newly produced T cells.

Receptor libraries were prepared by PCR. The data were produced on an Illumina HiSeq 2500. To normalize quantification of the TCRbeta repertoire, the TCR libraries were built with molecular barcoding that relied on unique molecular identifiers. The public reads were quality trimmed at Q25 with fastp and then assembled into clones with MiXCR by TCRdb, keeping productive beta chains. Every entry covers one CDR3 protein and lists the most common genes and DNA from its rows. This sample gives about a million distinct CDR3 sequences in total; less than 30% of them show up just once. Of the sample, over 25% is held by the ten largest clones. The junction carries 18 bases between V and J, which are trimmed by 4 bases and 6 bases respectively. CDR1 and CDR2, per the germline V gene, are KGHSH and LQKENI. From the cysteine through the phenylalanine, the CDR3 covers 15 amino acids. Of the read, only the CDR3 DNA is kept; its 45 bases are in frame from base 1.

The treatment or condition label on this specimen signifies: allogeneic hematopoietic cell transplantation with graft depleted of TCRalphabeta T cells and CD19 B cells. The transplant recipients were children given TCRalphabeta/CD19-depleted allogeneic hematopoietic cell grafts. This clonotype was detected a few times. Its antigen remains undetermined. No quality values exist for individual bases; no much larger clone is one base distant. The sample was PBMCs, mostly from graft donor cells, taken 360 days after TCRalphabeta/CD19-depleted stem cell transplant. The sequence joins TRBV18 to TRBJ1-1; possibly the D gene is TRBD1, per 5 matching bases. This TCR came from a boy under three years old who had a stem cell transplant for SCID, so the T cells may come from the graft donor. The DNA sequence is as follows: TGTGCCAGCTCACAAGGGATGGGTGGGGCCCCTGAAGCTTTCTTT. This is translated as CASSQGMGGAPEAFF. Full variable domain (CDR3 extended with the reference TRBV18 and TRBJ1-1 proteins): NAGVMQNPRHLVRRRGQEARLRCSPMKGHSHVYWYRQLPEEGLKFMVYLQKENIIDESGMPKERFSAEFPKEGPSILRIQQVVRGDSAAYFCASSQGMGGAPEAFFGQGTRLTVV.